Below, one T cell receptor beta chain is given with its context. Some clones are missing from TCRdb's copy, which holds only in-frame ones; the method was immunoSEQ multiplex PCR. The sample has 250,000 to 300,000 clones; about nine tenths are singletons. The Seattle patients, enrolled during active infection, were followed longitudinally. V was clipped by 4 bases and J by 8 bases; unmatched bases: 5. This CDR3 contains 13 residues. Germline values: CDR1 SGHNT, CDR2 YYREEE (reference sequence). These data belong to a study of blood T cell repertoires in COVID-19. Study context: Nucleic acid was either cDNA or gDNA, and it came from T cells, B-cell-depleted T cells, or PBMCs.

The sample taken for sequencing was peripheral blood. This clonotype was obtained from a woman in her twenties or thirties with COVID-19, enrolled during active disease. The chain employs TRBV5-4 and TRBJ1-2, with 10 bases that match TRBD1. The CDR3 coding sequence is TGTGCCAGCAGCCCGGACAGGGGGTACGGCTACACCTTC. It encodes CASSPDRGYGYTF.